This T cell receptor beta chain was retrieved from a study of T cells in Graves' hyperthyroidism and ophthalmopathy. In its sample, this clonotype was seen many times. RNA transcripts yielded amplified TCR beta CDR3 regions. HTBI primers were the set used in a first-round RT-PCR of the TCR CDR3. Each CDR3 protein gets one entry after TCRdb re-called the multiplex PCR reads with MiXCR. The data hold some 350,000 distinct CDR3 sequences, with around a quarter observed a single time. Per the germline V gene, CDR1 is SGHVS and CDR2 is FQNEAQ. J lost 0 bases, V lost 5 bases, and 4 bases had no gene match. This CDR3 has 16 residues.

The chain couples TRBV7-8 to TRBJ2-2; 9 bases agree with TRBD2. Sequencing used blood. This receptor was identified in a man aged 45-60 years with Graves' hyperthyroidism. The CDR3 here is CASSLLAGANTGELFF. The DNA for the CDR3 is TGTGCCAGCAGCCTATTAGCGGGGGCGAACACCGGGGAGCTGTTTTTT.